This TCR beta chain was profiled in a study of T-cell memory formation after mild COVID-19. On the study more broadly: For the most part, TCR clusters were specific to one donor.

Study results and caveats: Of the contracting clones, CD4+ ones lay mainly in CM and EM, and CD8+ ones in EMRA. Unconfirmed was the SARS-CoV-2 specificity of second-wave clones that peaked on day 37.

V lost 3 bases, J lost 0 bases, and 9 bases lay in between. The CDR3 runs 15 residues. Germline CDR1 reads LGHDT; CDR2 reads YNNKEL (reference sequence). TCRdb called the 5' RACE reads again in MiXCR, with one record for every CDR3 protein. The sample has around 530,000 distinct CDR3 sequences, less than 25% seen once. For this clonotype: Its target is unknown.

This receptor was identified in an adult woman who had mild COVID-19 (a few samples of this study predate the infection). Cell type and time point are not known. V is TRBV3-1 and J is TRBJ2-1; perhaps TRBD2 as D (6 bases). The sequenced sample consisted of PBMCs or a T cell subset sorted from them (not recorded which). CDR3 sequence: CASSHRGSSYNEQFF. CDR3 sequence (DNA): TGTGCCAGCAGCCATCGGGGGAGCTCCTACAATGAGCAGTTCTTC.